The 22 T cell receptor beta chains in this list originate from one sample, sequenced in a study of T cell repertoires in cytomegalovirus infection. Their target antigens are unknown. MiXCR was run by TCRdb on the reads, yielding one entry per CDR3 protein. The repertoire has about 920,000 distinct CDR3 sequences, around 32% of them found once; the top ten carry under 15%. Sequenced here: cultured CD8+ T cells from PBMCs, sampled from culture after CMV antigen stimulation. The receptors here all came from a human donor in good health (CMV status not recorded). Some clones in this sample may be carry-over from other donors' samples.

V gene TRBV6-1 combines with J gene TRBJ2-1, with 7 positions matching TRBD2. Germline CDR1 is MNHNS and CDR2 is SASEGT. After removal of 2 bases from V and 9 bases from J, the junction contained 10 bases not matched to a gene. The CDR3 is made up of 15 amino acids. The CDR3 DNA follows: TGTGCCAGCAGTGAACCGAAACGGGGGAGGGGTGAGCAGTTCTTC. This gives the protein CASSEPKRGRGEQFF.

The V and J genes are TRBV20-1 and TRBJ1-1; D remains ambiguous. Germline values: CDR1 DFQATT, CDR2 SNEGSKA (reference sequence). The V gene lost 0 bases and the J gene lost 3 bases, with 14 bases spanning the gap. This CDR3 is built from 15 residues. CDR3: CSARDYGRGDTEAFF. CDR3 in DNA: TGCAGTGCTAGAGATTATGGACGGGGTGACACTGAAGCTTTCTTT.

V is TRBV27 and J is TRBJ1-5, with a possible D match to TRBD1 (6 bases). V lost 5 bases, J lost 5 bases, and 13 bases lay in between. This CDR3 is built from 14 residues. CDR1 is MNHEY, CDR2 SMNVEV, per germline (reference sequence). The CDR3 DNA reads TGTGCCAGCAGTCCCGGGACAACGGATCAGCCCCAGCATTTT. It encodes CASSPGTTDQPQHF.

To note about this clonotype: A single base separates this from a much larger clone, so it may be a read error. CDR3 amino acids: CASSLAWGDTQYF. In DNA, the CDR3 is TGTGCCAGCAGCTTAGCCTGGGGAGATACGCAGTATTTT. The gene calls are TRBV11-2 and TRBJ2-3, with D unclear. Germline lookup yields CDR1 SGHAT and CDR2 FQNNGV. Trimming shortened V by 1 base and J by 5 bases, and 7 bases separated the two germline ends. This CDR3 is 13 amino acids long.

This clonotype was counted only a few times. The CDR3 nucleotides read TGTGCCAGCAGGCCCCTATGGCAGGGCGAAGACACCGGGGAGCTGTTTTTT. It codes for CASRPLWQGEDTGELFF. J is TRBJ2-2 and V is TRBV12-3 or TRBV12-4; D is perhaps TRBD1 (5 bases). The V and J ends lost 6 bases and 3 bases respectively, with 20 bases between them. The CDR3 consists of 17 residues.

CDR3 sequence (DNA): TGTGCCAGCAGTGAAGGGGGGACTAGCGGTCCCTCCTACGAGCAGTACTTC. Protein sequence: CASSEGGTSGPSYEQYF. The chain has TRBV6-1 and TRBJ2-7, with TRBD2 matching 11 bases. The CDR3 covers 17 residues. The germline V gene encodes CDR1 MNHNS and CDR2 SASEGT. Trimming took 1 base from V and 0 from J; bases not matched to a gene: 5.

J is TRBJ2-7 and V is TRBV7-8, with a weak D call TRBD2 (6 bases). V was pared by 5 bases and J by 2 bases, with 13 bases between. This CDR3 spans 14 amino acids. Germline V gene lookup returns CDR1 SGHVS and CDR2 FQNEAQ. The DNA of the CDR3 is TGTGCCAGCAGCCTCGAGGACTACCCCTACGAGCAGTACGTC. Translation gives CASSLEDYPYEQYV.

The chain joins TRBV20-1 to TRBJ1-1; D may be TRBD1 (6 bases). V was pared by 0 bases and J by 5 bases, with 16 bases between. Germline CDR1 and CDR2: DFQATT and SNEGSKA (reference sequence). CDR3 length: 15 residues. CDR3 nucleotides: TGCAGTGCTAGAGAATCGACTTGGGGGCGGACTGAAGCTTTCTTT. The encoded protein is CSARESTWGRTEAFF.

This clonotype was counted only a few times. CDR3 sequence (DNA): TGTGCCAGCAGGCTCCCCTCCCCCGCGGGGGGTCCCTACGAGCAGTACGTC. Its protein product is CASRLPSPAGGPYEQYV. This rearrangement joins TRBV27 to TRBJ2-7; 8 bases match TRBD2. The trim removed 6 bases at V and 2 bases at J, leaving 15 bases unmatched. Per germline, CDR1 MNHEY and CDR2 SMNVEV (reference sequence). CDR3 size: 17 residues.

The chain couples TRBV6-2 or TRBV6-3 to TRBJ1-2; D is uncertain. V gave up 5 bases and J gave up 6 bases, with 19 bases separating them. The CDR3 runs to 15 residues. CDR1 and CDR2 from the germline V gene are MNHEY and SVGEGT. The CDR3: CASSTGGQSADGYTF. The CDR3 DNA sequence: TGTGCCAGCAGTACTGGCGGGCAGTCCGCGGATGGCTACACCTTC.

The V and J genes are TRBV20-1 and TRBJ2-3; 9 nucleotides line up with TRBD2. J gave up 4 bases and V 3 bases, and 5 bases lay outside the gene matches. The CDR3 has 14 amino acids. Looked up from germline, CDR1 is DFQATT and CDR2 is SNEGSKA (reference sequence). CDR3 nucleotides: TGCAGTGCTAGGTTCGCGGGGGGGCCAGATACGCAGTATTTT. Protein: CSARFAGGPDTQYF.

The chain employs TRBV19 and TRBJ1-1; the match to TRBD1 covers 7 bases. The CDR3 loop spans 14 amino acids. Germline CDR1 reads LNHDA; CDR2 reads SQIVND (reference sequence). V lost 7 bases, J lost 4 bases, and 9 bases stayed unmatched. In nucleotides, the CDR3 is TGTGCCAGTATGAACAGGGGCCGCTTCACTGAAGCTTTCTTT. Protein sequence: CASMNRGRFTEAFF.

This clonotype was detected a few times. This rearrangement joins TRBV7-9 to TRBJ2-1; no clear D gene. Germline lookup yields CDR1 SEHNR and CDR2 FQNEAQ (reference sequence). There are 13 residues in the CDR3. Trimming cost V 5 bases and J 8 bases, with 13 bases left between them. CDR3 DNA sequence: TGTGCCAGCAGCGAAATCCTAGGCGATGAGCAGTTCTTC. Amino acid sequence: CASSEILGDEQFF.

The V and J genes are TRBV4-1 and TRBJ1-1, with a weak D call TRBD1 (6 bases). The CDR3 spans 15 residues. Looked up from germline, CDR1 is MGHRA and CDR2 is YSYEKL. Trimming pared 2 bases from V and 4 bases from J, leaving 14 bases between. The CDR3, as DNA: TGCGCCAGCAGCCAAAGTTGGGGGGCGACCACTGAAGCTTTCTTT. This codes for CASSQSWGATTEAFF.

The count of this clonotype is one. The chain carries TRBV11-2 and TRBJ2-5, with a weak D call TRBD1 (6 bases). CDR1 and CDR2 from the germline V gene are SGHAT and FQNNGV. This CDR3 is built from 16 residues. Between the trimmed V and J ends, which lost 2 bases and 5 bases, there was a span of 18 bases. This chain's CDR3 is CASSLRFDRRKETQYF. Written as DNA, the CDR3 is TGTGCCAGCAGCTTAAGGTTTGACAGGCGTAAGGAGACCCAGTACTTC.

This chain connects TRBV19 to TRBJ2-2; D perhaps matches TRBD1 (6 bases). The CDR3 consists of 14 residues. Looked up from germline, CDR1 is LNHDA and CDR2 is SQIVND (reference sequence). With 10 bases removed from V and 3 bases from J, the gap between germline ends came to 15 bases. CDR3 protein: CATIGGRYTGELFF. CDR3 in DNA: TGTGCCACCATAGGGGGAAGGTACACCGGGGAGCTGTTTTTT.

The chain joins TRBV6-8 to TRBJ2-7; 10 bases match TRBD1. This CDR3 contains 15 residues. J lost 4 bases, V lost 5 bases, and 8 bases had no gene match. The germline V gene encodes CDR1 MNHGY and CDR2 SAAAGT. DNA of the CDR3: TGTGCCAGCAGTCCCGGGACAGGGGCATTATACGAGCAGTACTTC. Its protein product is CASSPGTGALYEQYF.

In its sample, this clonotype was seen a few times. The CDR3 nucleotides read TGTGCCAGCAGTTACAGTGCCACAGGGAGTCATGGCTACACCTTC. This gives the protein CASSYSATGSHGYTF. The V call is TRBV6-2 or TRBV6-3, the J call TRBJ1-2, with a possible D match to TRBD1 (6 bases). The CDR3 length is 15 residues. Trimming removed 2 bases from V and 6 bases from J, with 16 bases in between. Per the germline V gene, CDR1 is MNHEY and CDR2 is SVGEGT.

This chain uses TRBV6-5 with TRBJ1-3; 8 bases map to TRBD1. This CDR3 comprises 15 residues. Trimming cost V 1 base and J 4 bases; bases outside gene matches: 3. Germline V CDR1 and CDR2: MNHEY, SVGAGI. CDR3 residues: CASSYFRGLGNTIYF. Here the CDR3 DNA reads TGTGCCAGCAGTTACTTCAGGGGGCTAGGAAACACCATATATTTT.

The DNA for the CDR3 is TGTGCCAGCAGTTACGGGGAGGGAAGCTCCTACAATGAGCAGTTCTTC. It translates to CASSYGEGSSYNEQFF. This chain connects TRBV6-6 to TRBJ2-1; TRBD2 matches 7 bases. The germline V gene encodes CDR1 MNHNY and CDR2 SVGAGI (reference sequence). This CDR3 is built from 16 residues. Losses at the gene ends were 2 bases for V and 0 bases for J; bases not matched to a gene: 4.

The sample holds a few counts of this clonotype. This sequence joins TRBV27 and TRBJ1-5, with 7 bases aligning to TRBD1. This CDR3 region has 16 residues. Germline trimming cut 5 bases from V and 0 bases from J; bases unmatched to any gene: 7. From germline, CDR1 is MNHEY and CDR2 SMNVEV (reference sequence). The CDR3 sequence: CASSPQTGNSNQPQHF. The CDR3 region has the DNA TGTGCCAGCAGTCCCCAGACAGGGAATAGCAATCAGCCCCAGCATTTT.

Only one count was recorded for this clonotype. This chain links TRBV2 with TRBJ1-2; 12 nucleotides agree with TRBD1. Germline V CDR1 and CDR2: SNHLY, FYNNEI. CDR3 size: 13 residues. V lost 8 bases to trimming and J lost 7 bases; unmatched junction nucleotides: 5. CDR3 sequence reads: CASPGQGAIGYTF. The CDR3 coding sequence is TGTGCCAGCCCGGGACAGGGGGCGATTGGCTACACCTTC.